Below are 30 T cell receptor beta chains sequenced from a single sample in a study of cytomegalovirus exposure and HLA in healthy donors. Both 60 Vbeta primers and 13 Jbeta primers went into the PCR. The protocol was immunoSEQ multiplex PCR, while the TCRdb copy is restricted to in-frame clones and leaves out a portion. Counted here are about 140,000 clones, approximately 84% occurring once; the ten biggest clones make up roughly 10%. Sequences were obtained from PBMCs. These receptors originate from a woman in her sixties in good health and CMV-seropositive.

This sequence joins TRBV30 and TRBJ2-5; D is unresolved. The DNA end is a closer match to TRBJ2-7, so the J assignment may be wrong. In germline, CDR1 is GTSNPN, CDR2 SVGIG (reference sequence). This CDR3 contains 11 residues. The CDR3 sequence: CAWKYSYEQYF. The CDR3 nucleotides read TGTGCCTGGAAGTATTCCTACGAGCAGTACTTC.

This clone came up a few times. This sequence joins TRBV4-1 and TRBJ1-6, with 7 positions matching TRBD1. J was trimmed by 7 bases and V by 3 bases; bases with no gene match: 18. CDR1 and CDR2 (germline): MGHRA, YSYEKL. This CDR3 is 19 amino acids long. The CDR3 spells CASSHPRRGAQGSNSPLHF. The CDR3 nucleotides are TGCGCCAGCAGCCACCCTAGAAGGGGCGCACAGGGGAGCAATTCACCCCTCCACTTT.

This chain joins TRBV29-1 and TRBJ2-7, with D maybe TRBD1 (5 bases). CDR3 length equals 12 residues. Looked up from germline, CDR1 is SQVTM and CDR2 is ANQGSEA. V gave up 4 bases and J gave up 6 bases, with 13 bases separating them. Written as DNA, the CDR3 is TGCAGCGTTGGACAGACCCTCGGCGAGCAGTACTTC. Residues: CSVGQTLGEQYF.

This clone was seen more than once but under ten times. Other nucleotide sequences from this sample produce the same CDR3. V usage is TRBV27 and J usage is TRBJ1-1; tentatively, D is TRBD1 (5 bases). CDR3 length: 14 residues. Germline CDR1 is MNHEY and CDR2 is SMNVEV (reference sequence). V was shortened by 6 bases and J by 4 bases, with 15 bases between the two germline ends. CDR3 loop: CASSFGREVTEAFF. DNA for the CDR3: TGTGCCAGCAGCTTCGGCAGGGAAGTCACTGAAGCTTTCTTT.

This clone was seen once. The chain couples TRBV30 to TRBJ1-5; no definite D call. The germline V gene has CDR1 GTSNPN and CDR2 SVGIG (reference sequence). CDR3 length: 13 residues. Between the trimmed V and J ends, which lost 1 base and 5 bases, there was a span of 9 bases. The DNA for the CDR3 is TGTGCCTGGAGTGGGGAGGTCTATCAGCCCCAGCATTTT. It translates to CAWSGEVYQPQHF.

This chain links TRBV11-2 with TRBJ1-2, with 10 bases lining up with TRBD1. This CDR3 region has 14 residues. Germline loops: CDR1 SGHAT, CDR2 FQNNGV. V trimming: 5 bases; J trimming: 8 bases; junction bases outside the gene matches: 8. The CDR3 loop is CASSTYGQGVGYTF. Written as DNA, the CDR3 is TGTGCCAGCAGCACCTACGGACAGGGGGTAGGCTACACCTTC.

This clone appeared a single time. The V call is TRBV4-3, the J call TRBJ2-5, with TRBD2 matching 8 bases. The J segment lost 1 base and the V segment lost 4 bases, leaving 8 bases of the junction unmatched. This CDR3 contains 16 residues. Germline V CDR1 and CDR2: LGHNA, YSLEER. The CDR3 loop reads CASSPGLASLQETQYF. The DNA for the CDR3 is TGCGCCAGCAGCCCAGGACTAGCATCTCTCCAAGAGACCCAGTACTTC.

The chain employs TRBV5-4 and TRBJ2-7; 8 nucleotides match TRBD2. The germline gives CDR1 SGHNT, CDR2 YYREEE (reference sequence). CDR3 size: 14 residues. The V segment lost 4 bases and the J segment 3 bases; nucleotides outside the gene matches: 6. CDR3 in amino acids: CASSPPGLDYEQYF. The CDR3 nucleotides read TGTGCCAGCAGCCCCCCGGGACTAGACTACGAGCAGTACTTC. Full variable domain (rest looked up from reference TRBV5-4 and TRBJ2-7): ETGVTQSPTHLIKTRGQQVTLRCSSQSGHNTVSWYQQALGQGPQFIFQYYREEENGRGNFPPRFSGLQFPNYSSELNVNALELDDSALYLCASSPPGLDYEQYFGPGTRLTVT.

The V call is TRBV28, the J call TRBJ2-1; 10 bases map to TRBD2. V trimming: 4 bases; J trimming: 2 bases; junction bases outside the gene matches: 14. Germline-derived CDR1 and CDR2 are MDHEN and SYDVKM. This CDR3 region has 19 residues. CDR3 in amino acids: CASSSTFSSGRTTYNEQFF. CDR3 nucleotide sequence: TGTGCCAGCAGTTCCACCTTTAGTAGCGGGAGGACGACCTACAATGAGCAGTTCTTC.

The rearrangement uses TRBV30 and TRBJ1-5; D is possibly TRBD1 (6 bases). CDR3 length equals 13 residues. The V end was cut by 7 bases, the J end by 5 bases, with 15 bases between. Germline V CDR1 and CDR2: GTSNPN, SVGIG (reference sequence). CDR3 residues: CAYSGAGHQPQHF. The CDR3 DNA follows: TGTGCCTATTCAGGGGCAGGCCATCAGCCCCAGCATTTT.

V is TRBV28 and J is TRBJ2-5, with 8 bases aligning to TRBD1. The CDR3 runs 15 residues. V was clipped by 6 bases and J by 7 bases; unmatched bases: 13. Per the germline V gene, CDR1 is MDHEN and CDR2 is SYDVKM. The CDR3 reads CASSPPAGGAGTQYF. DNA of the CDR3: TGTGCCAGCAGCCCCCCCGCAGGGGGCGCGGGGACCCAGTACTTC.

This clone has just one count. V is TRBV5-6 and J is TRBJ2-2; 10 nucleotides line up with TRBD1. Germline CDR1 SGHDT, CDR2 YYEEEE. Trimming removed 2 bases from V and 6 bases from J; junction bases left unmatched: 4. The CDR3 is 15 residues long. CDR3 protein: CASSFGTGAPGELFF. CDR3 coding DNA: TGTGCCAGCAGCTTCGGGACAGGGGCGCCCGGGGAGCTGTTTTTT.

In DNA, the CDR3 is TGTGCCAGCAGTTACACCGGGACTAACTACGAGCAGTACTTC. This gives the protein CASSYTGTNYEQYF. The chain recombines TRBV6-5 with TRBJ2-7, with TRBD2 matching 7 bases. Germline CDR1 and CDR2: MNHEY and SVGAGI. Losses at the gene ends were 2 bases for V and 3 bases for J; bases not matched to a gene: 4. The CDR3 loop spans 14 amino acids.

This clone was seen a few times. The rearrangement links TRBV28 to TRBJ1-1, with TRBD1 matching over 7 bases. In germline, CDR1 is MDHEN, CDR2 SYDVKM. V was clipped by 5 bases and J by 7 bases; unmatched bases: 7. The CDR3 spans 13 residues. The CDR3 bases are TGTGCCAGCAGTCCCAGGGGACAGATTGAAGCTTTCTTT. As protein: CASSPRGQIEAFF.

The J gene is TRBJ2-7, the V gene TRBV20-1; 7 positions match TRBD1. The CDR3 is 11 residues long. The germline CDR1 and CDR2 sequences are DFQATT and SNEGSKA (reference sequence). V gave up 6 bases and J gave up 5 bases; unmatched junction bases: 4. The CDR3 spells CSARQGDEQYF. DNA of the CDR3: TGCAGTGCCCGCCAGGGGGACGAGCAGTACTTC.

The gene calls are TRBV7-2 and TRBJ1-2; D perhaps matches TRBD1 (5 bases). CDR1 is SGHTA and CDR2 is FQGNSA in the germline V gene. The V and J ends lost 4 bases and 8 bases respectively, with 14 bases between them. This CDR3 region has 13 residues. This chain's CDR3 is CASSSSGILGYTF. As DNA, the CDR3 is TGTGCCAGCAGCTCCTCAGGGATCCTAGGCTACACCTTC.

The gene calls are TRBV7-9 and TRBJ2-1, with 10 positions matching TRBD2. CDR3 size: 17 residues. Germline V lookup: CDR1 SEHNR, CDR2 FQNEAQ (reference sequence). V was clipped by 8 bases and J by 9 bases; unmatched bases: 19. The CDR3 spells CASLKSKAGGPRGEQFF. CDR3 nucleotides: TGTGCCAGCCTAAAATCAAAAGCGGGAGGGCCGCGGGGTGAGCAGTTCTTC.

This clone was picked up a small number of times. The CDR3 DNA reads TGTGCCAGCAGGGAGGGTCGGGGGAACACTGAAGCTTTCTTT. It translates to CASREGRGNTEAFF. J is TRBJ1-1 and V is TRBV2; the D is unclear. The CDR3 sequence is 14 residues long. CDR1 and CDR2 (germline): SNHLY, FYNNEI. The V end was cut by 6 bases, the J end by 1 base, with 12 bases between.

This clone appeared once. This chain links TRBV7-2 with TRBJ2-5; D call uncertain. V lost 2 bases and J lost 5, with 9 bases in between. In germline, CDR1 is SGHTA, CDR2 FQGNSA. CDR3 size: 13 residues. CDR3 nucleotides: TGTGCCAGCAGCTTATCCCTGGAGGAGACCCAGTACTTC. This sequence encodes CASSLSLEETQYF.

J is TRBJ2-3 and V is TRBV7-2; TRBD1 matches 12 bases. V shed 1 base and J 4 bases; nucleotides not matched to a gene: 3. The CDR3 consists of 16 residues. Germline values: CDR1 SGHTA, CDR2 FQGNSA. In DNA form, the CDR3 reads TGTGCCAGCAGCTTAGGGGACAGGGGGCGCGCAGATACGCAGTATTTT. Translation: CASSLGDRGRADTQYF. The entire variable domain, with the rest obtained from reference TRBV7-2 and TRBJ2-3, is as follows: GAGVSQSPSNKVTEKGKDVELRCDPISGHTALYWYRQSLGQGLEFLIYFQGNSAPDKSGLPSDRFSAERTGGSVSTLTIQRTQQEDSAVYLCASSLGDRGRADTQYFGPGTRLTVL.

As concerns this clone: The sample contains more than one DNA sequence encoding this CDR3. The rearrangement uses TRBV10-3 and TRBJ2-3; TRBD1 might be the D (6 bases). Germline values: CDR1 ENHRY, CDR2 SYGVKD. Trimming took 6 bases from V and 2 from J, leaving 15 bases between them. The CDR3 extends over 15 amino acids. CDR3 protein: CAISTGQSFTDTQYF. CDR3 sequence (DNA): TGTGCCATCAGCACAGGACAGTCTTTCACAGATACGCAGTATTTT.

The chain is built from TRBV2 and TRBJ2-7, with D maybe TRBD2 (6 bases). The V and J ends lost 10 bases and 0 bases respectively, with 19 bases between them. The germline V gene encodes CDR1 SNHLY and CDR2 FYNNEI. The CDR3 covers 15 residues. CDR3 sequence reads: CATQGGTLPSYEQYF. Here the CDR3 DNA reads TGTGCCACTCAGGGAGGTACTCTCCCCTCCTACGAGCAGTACTTC. The full variable domain, rest sourced from reference TRBV2 and TRBJ2-7, is EPEVTQTPSHQVTQMGQEVILRCVPISNHLYFYWYRQILGQKVEFLVSFYNNEISEKSEIFDDQFSVERPDGSNFTLKIRSTKLEDSAMYFCATQGGTLPSYEQYFGPGTRLTVT.

V gene TRBV28 combines with J gene TRBJ2-7; maybe TRBD2 (5 bases). Germline CDR1 MDHEN, CDR2 SYDVKM. Trimming pared 3 bases from V and 0 bases from J, leaving 12 bases between. CDR3 length: 15 amino acids. This CDR3 reads CASSLVMGSSYEQYF. The CDR3 DNA sequence: TGTGCCAGCAGTTTGGTAATGGGGAGCTCCTACGAGCAGTACTTC.

This chain links TRBV7-3 with TRBJ2-1; 12 nucleotides agree with TRBD2. V trimming: 2 bases; J trimming: 4 bases; junction bases outside the gene matches: 0. Germline loops: CDR1 SGHTA, CDR2 FQGTGA. The CDR3 length is 15 residues. This CDR3 reads CASSLLAGGYNEQFF. As DNA, the CDR3 is TGTGCCAGCAGCTTACTAGCGGGAGGGTACAATGAGCAGTTCTTC. Using reference TRBV7-3 and TRBJ2-1 for the parts outside the CDR3, the full variable domain is GAGVSQTPSNKVTEKGKYVELRCDPISGHTALYWYRQSLGQGPEFLIYFQGTGAADDSGLPNDRFFAVRPEGSVSTLKIQRTERGDSAVYLCASSLLAGGYNEQFFGPGTRLTVL.

The chain employs TRBV5-1 and TRBJ2-6, with D tentatively TRBD2 (7 bases). V lost 2 bases, J lost 2 bases, and 14 bases lay in between. The length of the CDR3 is 17 residues. CDR1 and CDR2 from the germline V gene are SGHRS and YFSETQ. This chain's CDR3 is CASSFSTGGTGANVLTF. The CDR3 DNA is TGCGCCAGCAGCTTTAGTACGGGGGGCACTGGGGCCAACGTCCTGACTTTC.

The rearrangement joins TRBV30 to TRBJ1-1, with a tentative D call TRBD1 (5 bases). CDR3 length equals 13 residues. CDR1 and CDR2 from the germline V gene are GTSNPN and SVGIG (reference sequence). Trimming cost V 3 bases and J 4 bases, with 12 bases left between them. CDR3 nucleotides: TGTGCCTGGAGGGAACAGGATTTCACTGAAGCTTTCTTT. This codes for CAWREQDFTEAFF.

This rearrangement joins TRBV18 to TRBJ1-1, with D possibly matching TRBD1 (6 bases). CDR1 KGHSH and CDR2 LQKENI come from the germline V gene. The CDR3 covers 13 residues. V was clipped by 5 bases and J by 5 bases, with 12 bases between them. CDR3 in DNA: TGTGCCAGCTCAACAGGGATCCTTACTGAAGCTTTCTTT. Translation: CASSTGILTEAFF.

V usage is TRBV30 and J usage is TRBJ1-1, with 11 bases aligning to TRBD1. This CDR3 comprises 16 residues. The germline V gene encodes CDR1 GTSNPN and CDR2 SVGIG (reference sequence). The junction had 10 bases not matched to a gene; V was cut back by 3 bases and J by 4 bases. CDR3 residues: CAWSHIGQGARTEAFF. CDR3 sequence (DNA): TGTGCCTGGAGCCACATAGGACAGGGGGCTCGCACTGAAGCTTTCTTT.

The chain uses TRBV4-2 and TRBJ2-7; no reliable D call. In germline, CDR1 is LGHNA, CDR2 YNFKEQ. The V end was cut by 1 base, the J end by 4 bases, with 14 bases between. The CDR3 runs 15 residues. The CDR3 nucleotides read TGTGCCAGCAGCCAAGCCGCAGAGGTCATATACGAGCAGTACTTC. This codes for CASSQAAEVIYEQYF.

The chain has TRBV4-3 and TRBJ2-1; 10 nucleotides align to TRBD2. The CDR3 is made up of 17 amino acids. Germline assignment: CDR1 LGHNA and CDR2 YSLEER. V shed 5 bases, J shed 3 bases, and the junction held 10 bases outside the gene matches. CDR3 protein: CASSNDPSGSLYNEQFF. For the CDR3, the DNA is TGCGCCAGCAGCAACGACCCTAGCGGGAGTCTCTACAATGAGCAGTTCTTC.